This T cell receptor beta chain was sequenced in a study of cytomegalovirus exposure and HLA in healthy donors. Both 60 Vbeta primers and 13 Jbeta primers went into the PCR. Here immunoSEQ multiplex PCR was the method, and the copy in TCRdb shows in-frame clones only, minus some. The table has roughly 150,000 clones, about 80% seen once; the top ten hold roughly 1.3%. Germline V CDR1 and CDR2: SQVTM, ANQGSEA. V was pared by 4 bases and J by 6 bases, with 9 bases between. This CDR3 spans 12 amino acids. The donors comprised healthy bone marrow donors. Source material: PBMCs. The chain is built from TRBV29-1 and TRBJ1-4; no clear D gene. This clonotype originated in a man aged 25 to 45 in good health and CMV-seronegative. CDR3 DNA sequence: TGCAGCGTTGCGAGTAGTCATGAAAAACTGTTTTTT. Translated, it gives CSVASSHEKLFF.